The rows below give T cell receptor beta chains drawn from one sample of a study of CD8 T cells in Susac syndrome. TCRdb reanalysed the immunoSEQ multiplex PCR reads using MiXCR and keeps one entry per CDR3 protein. Counted here are 95,000 to 150,000 distinct CDR3 sequences, nearly 96% occurring once; the ten biggest clones make up roughly 0.14%. Sequencing was done on a sample of CD4+ T cells from PBMCs. These TCRs come from a human donor with Susac syndrome. Both conserved end residues are part of each CDR3. D genes are given only for firm matches. The size entry is marked missing in some rows and otherwise reads once, few, many or a size class.

V,size,J,D,CDR3,DNA
TRBV10-3,-,TRBJ2-1,-,CAISATGPGEQFF,TGTGCCATCAGTGCGACAGGTCCGGGAGAGCAGTTCTTC
TRBV11-3,-,TRBJ2-1,-,CASSLGVKYSSQFF,TGTGCCAGCAGCTTGGGGGTGAAATACTCTTCGCAGTTCTTC
TRBV15,-,TRBJ1-4,-,CATSSRGDTANEKLFF,TGTGCCACCAGCAGTCGAGGTGACACCGCTAATGAAAAACTGTTTTTT
TRBV29-1,once,TRBJ2-3,TRBD2,CSVWTSSYTQYF,TGCAGCGTTTGGACTAGTAGCTATACGCAGTATTTT
TRBV10-3,-,TRBJ1-5,-,CAIAGTASNQPQHF,TGTGCCATTGCAGGGACCGCTAGCAATCAGCCCCAGCATTTT
TRBV12-3/TRBV12-4,-,TRBJ1-2,-,CASSGPAGGYTF,TGTGCCAGCTCCGGGCCCGCAGGAGGCTACACCTTC
TRBV20-1,-,TRBJ2-5,-,CSAYRGFIQETQYF,TGCAGTGCGTATAGGGGATTTATTCAAGAGACCCAGTACTTC
TRBV7-9,once,TRBJ2-1,-,CASSRAGGYNEQFF,TGTGCCAGCAGCAGAGCTGGCGGGTACAATGAGCAGTTCTTC
TRBV15,-,TRBJ2-7,-,CATSRAGAGSYEQYF,TGTGCCACCAGCAGAGCCGGGGCAGGGTCCTACGAGCAGTACTTC
TRBV19,-,TRBJ1-5,-,CASSIVRDNQPQHF,TGTGCCAGTAGTATAGTGCGGGATAATCAGCCCCAGCATTTT
TRBV29-1,-,TRBJ1-5,TRBD1,CSVARGLGQPQHF,TGCAGCGTTGCCAGGGGGCTGGGGCAGCCCCAGCATTTT
TRBV7-9,few,TRBJ2-2,TRBD2,CASSAGLVGGELFF,TGTGCCAGCAGCGCAGGACTAGTTGGCGGGGAGCTGTTTTTT
TRBV27,-,TRBJ2-3,-,CASTAMGTQYF,TGTGCCAGCACTGCCATGGGTACGCAGTATTTT
TRBV5-6,once,TRBJ1-5,TRBD1,CASSLGTGVNQPQHF,TGTGCCAGCAGCCTTGGGACAGGGGTCAATCAGCCCCAGCATTTT
TRBV6-5,-,TRBJ1-1,TRBD1,CASSPLGQGNTEAFF,TGTGCCAGCAGCCCACTCGGACAGGGGAACACTGAAGCTTTCTTT
TRBV29-1,-,TRBJ2-3,TRBD2,CSVEDRAGGPTDTQYF,TGCAGCGTCGAAGATCGGGCGGGAGGGCCAACAGATACGCAGTATTTT
TRBV30,-,TRBJ1-1,TRBD1,CAWSVPIRGSTEAFF,TGTGCCTGGAGTGTTCCCATCAGGGGGAGCACTGAAGCTTTCTTT
TRBV6-1,-,TRBJ2-1,TRBD2,CASSERLAGSGEQFF,TGTGCCAGCAGTGAAAGGCTAGCGGGGTCGGGTGAGCAGTTCTTC
TRBV2,-,TRBJ2-5,-,CASSDSPVSRTQYF,TGTGCCAGCAGTGACAGCCCAGTCTCTCGGACCCAGTACTTC
TRBV30,-,TRBJ2-1,-,CAWSAGPYNEQFF,TGTGCCTGGAGCGCGGGCCCATACAATGAGCAGTTCTTC
TRBV29-1,once,TRBJ2-3,-,CSVETGRADTQYF,TGCAGCGTTGAGACTGGGAGAGCAGATACGCAGTATTTT